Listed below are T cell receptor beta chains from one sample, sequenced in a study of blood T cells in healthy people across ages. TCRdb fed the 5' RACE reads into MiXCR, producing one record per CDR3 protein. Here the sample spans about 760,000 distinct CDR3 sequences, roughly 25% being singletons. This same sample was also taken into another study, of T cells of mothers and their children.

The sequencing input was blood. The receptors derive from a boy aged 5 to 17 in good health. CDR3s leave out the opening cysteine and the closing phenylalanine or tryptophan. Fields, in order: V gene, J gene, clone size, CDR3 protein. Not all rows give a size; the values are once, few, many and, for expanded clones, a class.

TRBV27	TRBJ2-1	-	ASSSHLAGYNEQF
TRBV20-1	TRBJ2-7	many	SAREGYEQY
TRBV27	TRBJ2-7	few	ASRPDRGGDEQY
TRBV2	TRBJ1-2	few	ASSPPGQGAVNYGYT
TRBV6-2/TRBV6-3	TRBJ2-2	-	ASSYGTTPNTGELF
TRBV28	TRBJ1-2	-	ASSLYPGGRLYGYT
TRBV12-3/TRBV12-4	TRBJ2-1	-	ASVPGLAVSYGQF
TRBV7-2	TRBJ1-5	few	ASSTTGARQPQH
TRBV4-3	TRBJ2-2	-	ASSQELGDWDTGELF
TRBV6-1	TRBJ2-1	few	ASHRSGRTNEQF
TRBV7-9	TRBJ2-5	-	ASRKPRAEETQY
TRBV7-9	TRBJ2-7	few	ASSATSGRAPYAEQY
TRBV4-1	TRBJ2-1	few	ASSQAPTRGGDEQF
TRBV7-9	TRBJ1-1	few	ASSLSQGDRTEAF
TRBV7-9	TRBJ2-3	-	ASSRLGQGWREDTQY
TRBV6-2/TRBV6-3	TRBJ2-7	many	ASTQGYEQY
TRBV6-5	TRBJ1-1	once	ASSRTARGNTEAF
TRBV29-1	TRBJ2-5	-	SVEGQGFEETQY
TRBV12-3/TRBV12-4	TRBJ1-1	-	ASSPTADTEAF
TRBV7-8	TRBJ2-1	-	ASSSTGTSGDEQF
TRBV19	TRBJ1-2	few	ASSIVTRTNYGYT
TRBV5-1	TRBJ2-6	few	ASSLDARPSGANVLT
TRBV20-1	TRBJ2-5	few	SAKHQETQY
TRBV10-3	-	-	AIKGQGTDEQY
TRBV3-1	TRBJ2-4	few	ASSQDKASGKY
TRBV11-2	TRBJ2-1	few	ASSTPGVGYEQF
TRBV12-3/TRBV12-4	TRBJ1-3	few	ASPLGAGHTIY
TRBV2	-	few	ASSEQVNEQF
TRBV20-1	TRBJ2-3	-	SASSGASGRGTDTQY
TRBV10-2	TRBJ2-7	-	ATSDGLTYEQY
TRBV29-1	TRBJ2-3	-	SVKTGRGTDAQY
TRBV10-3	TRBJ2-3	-	AISGTGLAGATDTQY
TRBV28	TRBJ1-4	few	ATQGATVNEKLF
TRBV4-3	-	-	ASSLERSGGFYNEQF
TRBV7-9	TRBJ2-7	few	ASSSGGLAIYEQY
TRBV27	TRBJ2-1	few	ASSLGTPSYNEQF
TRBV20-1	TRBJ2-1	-	SARKGGGLYNEQF
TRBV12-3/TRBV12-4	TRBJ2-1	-	ASRDTSGGSNEQF